This T cell receptor beta chain emerged from a study of identical twins. CDR3 size: 15 residues. With V trimmed by 5 bases and J by 5 bases, 10 bases remained unmatched. CDR1 is MNHEY and CDR2 is SMNVEV in the germline V gene (reference sequence). The sample holds a few counts of this clonotype. The antigen remains undetermined. Unique molecular identifiers were present on cDNA, and template switching added a universal primer site. TCRdb called the 5' RACE reads again in MiXCR, with one record for every CDR3 protein. Of hundreds of thousands of distinct CDR3 sequences detected, less than 10% appear once; the ten largest clones hold 0.8% to 1%. Findings and limits, study-wide: Compared with models, monozygotic twins showed more out-of-frame TCR alpha sharing.

The same specimen was also included in a second study, on yellow fever vaccine responses in identical twins.

The sequence derives from a woman aged 18-35 years in good health. Sequenced input: PBMCs. The chain couples TRBV27 to TRBJ2-7; 9 nucleotides align to TRBD2. The CDR3 nucleotides are TGTGCCAGCAGTAGCATAAGCGGGAGGAGGGACGAGCAGTACTTC. It yields the protein CASSSISGRRDEQYF.